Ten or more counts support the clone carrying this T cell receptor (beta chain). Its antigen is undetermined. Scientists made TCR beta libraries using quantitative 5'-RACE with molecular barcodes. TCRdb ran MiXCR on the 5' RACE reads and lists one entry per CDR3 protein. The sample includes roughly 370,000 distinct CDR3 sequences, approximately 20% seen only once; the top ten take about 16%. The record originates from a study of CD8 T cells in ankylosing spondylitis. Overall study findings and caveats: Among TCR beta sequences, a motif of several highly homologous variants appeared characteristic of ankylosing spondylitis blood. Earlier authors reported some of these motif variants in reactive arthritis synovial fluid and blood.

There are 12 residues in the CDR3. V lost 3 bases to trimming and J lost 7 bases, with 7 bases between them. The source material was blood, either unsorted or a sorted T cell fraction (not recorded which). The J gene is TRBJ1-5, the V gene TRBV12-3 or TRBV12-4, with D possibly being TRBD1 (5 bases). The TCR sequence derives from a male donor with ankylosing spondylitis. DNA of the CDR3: TGTGCCAGCAGTTTGGGGGTCCAGCCCCAGCATTTT. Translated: CASSLGVQPQHF.